These T cell receptor beta chains were read from a single sample in a study of blood T cell repertoires in COVID-19. TCRdb's table, derived via immunoSEQ multiplex PCR, lists solely in-frame clones and lacks some. The data show around 250,000 clones, about 89% seen once. The sequenced sample consisted of peripheral blood. These receptors originate from a man in his forties with active or convalescent COVID-19. Each CDR3 is given without its conserved first and last residue. Fields, in order: J gene, V gene, clone size, CDR3 protein. Rows give clone size only sometimes, using once, few, many, or a class for an expanded clone.

j_gene: TRBJ2-3; v_gene: TRBV3-1/TRBV3-2; abundance: NA; CDR3aa: ASSQDPGGTDTQY
j_gene: TRBJ2-4; v_gene: TRBV29-1; abundance: NA; CDR3aa: SVTGEAKNIQY
j_gene: TRBJ1-1; v_gene: TRBV19; abundance: few; CDR3aa: ASSIGWGVTEAF
j_gene: TRBJ2-1; v_gene: TRBV6-4; abundance: NA; CDR3aa: ASRLNNEQF
j_gene: TRBJ2-3; v_gene: TRBV7-3; abundance: NA; CDR3aa: ASSPHGETDTQY
j_gene: TRBJ1-3; v_gene: TRBV19; abundance: NA; CDR3aa: ASKEGHSGNTIY
j_gene: TRBJ2-2; v_gene: TRBV11-2; abundance: few; CDR3aa: ASSFQGTGELF
j_gene: TRBJ1-6; v_gene: TRBV2; abundance: NA; CDR3aa: ASSEQGPSYNSPLH
j_gene: TRBJ2-2; v_gene: TRBV6-2/TRBV6-3; abundance: NA; CDR3aa: ASSYQTGTGNTGELF
j_gene: TRBJ2-3; v_gene: TRBV4-1; abundance: once; CDR3aa: ASSQDRGSGGAWDTQY
j_gene: TRBJ2-2; v_gene: TRBV7-9; abundance: NA; CDR3aa: ASSAGTGGSGELF
j_gene: TRBJ2-3; v_gene: TRBV10-3; abundance: once; CDR3aa: AISDPSGRGTDTQY
j_gene: TRBJ2-7; v_gene: TRBV28; abundance: NA; CDR3aa: ASSFPYTEQY
j_gene: TRBJ2-3; v_gene: TRBV27; abundance: once; CDR3aa: ASSLGRAGQGTDTQY
j_gene: TRBJ1-2; v_gene: TRBV28; abundance: NA; CDR3aa: ASSRGGDRLSGYT
j_gene: TRBJ1-1; v_gene: TRBV19; abundance: NA; CDR3aa: ASSIAQMNTEAF